The 7 T cell receptor beta chains given below trace back to one sample, sequenced in a study of blood T cells in healthy people across ages. The authors ran a second PCR of roughly 6 to 12 cycles using a sample-barcoded 5' primer and a J-beta primer mix. TCRdb redid the calling of the 5' RACE reads with MiXCR, one entry per CDR3 protein. This table has about a million distinct CDR3 sequences, about two fifths appearing once. Source material: blood. All receptors derive from a man between 18 and 35 years old in good health.

This clonotype was seen only a few times. The J gene is TRBJ1-5, the V gene TRBV11-2; D gene uncertain. The V gene lost 1 base and the J gene lost 5 bases, with 6 bases spanning the gap. Germline V gene lookup returns CDR1 SGHAT and CDR2 FQNNGV. The CDR3 totals 13 residues. The DNA for the CDR3 is TGTGCCAGCAGCTTAGGATTGGATCAGCCCCAGCATTTT. It codes for CASSLGLDQPQHF.

The chain is built from TRBV27 and TRBJ2-4, with TRBD1 matching over 8 bases. Germline V gives CDR1 MNHEY, CDR2 SMNVEV (reference sequence). With V trimmed by 0 bases and J by 13 bases, 14 bases remained unmatched. CDR3 size: 16 residues. The CDR3 coding sequence is TGTGCCAGCAGTTTATCGGCAGGGGGCTTCTTGAATGAGCAGTACTTC. Translated, it gives CASSLSAGGFLNEQYF.

This clonotype has only a few counts. This rearrangement joins TRBV7-9 to TRBJ2-1; the D gene is possibly TRBD2 (5 bases). Trimming left V 4 bases short and J 5 bases short, with 18 bases between. CDR1 is SEHNR, CDR2 FQNEAQ, per germline (reference sequence). The CDR3 spans 16 residues. The CDR3 coding sequence is TGTGCCAGCAGCTCCCAGACAAGGGTGGAGGACAATGAGCAGTTCTTC. Translated: CASSSQTRVEDNEQFF.

Only one count was recorded for this clonotype. At one end the junction does not follow the germline gene, possibly because of a read error. CDR3 loop: CAGSYTGTVREAFF. CDR3 coding DNA: TGTGCCGGCAGTTACACCGGGACAGTCCGTGAAGCTTTCTTT. The V gene is TRBV6-5, the J gene TRBJ1-1; TRBD1 matches 7 bases. The CDR3 has 14 amino acids. In germline, CDR1 is MNHEY, CDR2 SVGAGI.

In this sample, this clonotype turned up once. The chain uses TRBV12-3 or TRBV12-4 and TRBJ2-3; D unresolved. This CDR3 region has 14 residues. The ends were cut back, 7 bases at V and 0 bases at J, with 11 bases in the middle. The CDR3 DNA follows: TGTGCCAGCACCTCGAGGACCAGCACAGATACGCAGTATTTT. Translating gives CASTSRTSTDTQYF.

This clonotype was seen many times. V is TRBV10-3 and J is TRBJ2-3; 8 bases map to TRBD1. V was clipped by 3 bases and J by 2 bases; unmatched bases: 4. Germline V lookup: CDR1 ENHRY, CDR2 SYGVKD. This CDR3 is built from 15 residues. CDR3 in amino acids: CAISERQGITDTQYF. Here the CDR3 DNA reads TGTGCCATCAGTGAACGACAGGGGATCACAGATACGCAGTATTTT.

V usage is TRBV12-3 or TRBV12-4 and J usage is TRBJ2-1; 7 nucleotides align to TRBD1. The J call may be wrong; the DNA end is better matched by TRBJ2-7. This CDR3 has 16 amino acids. The CDR3 region is CASSPWTGTAYNEQYF. Here the CDR3 DNA reads TGTGCCAGCAGTCCGTGGACAGGTACAGCCTACAATGAGCAGTACTTC.